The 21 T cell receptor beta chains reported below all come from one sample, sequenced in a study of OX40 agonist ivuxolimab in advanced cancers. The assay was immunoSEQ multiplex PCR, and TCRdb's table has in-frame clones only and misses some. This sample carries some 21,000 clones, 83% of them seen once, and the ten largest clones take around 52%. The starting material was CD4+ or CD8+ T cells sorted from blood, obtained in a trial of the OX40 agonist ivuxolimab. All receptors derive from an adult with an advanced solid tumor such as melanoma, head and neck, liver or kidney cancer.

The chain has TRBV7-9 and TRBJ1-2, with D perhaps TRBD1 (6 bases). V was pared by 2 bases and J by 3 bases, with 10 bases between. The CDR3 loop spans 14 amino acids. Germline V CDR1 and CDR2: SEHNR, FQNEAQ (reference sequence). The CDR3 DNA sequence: TGTGCCAGCAGCTTATCGGACAGCTACTATGGCTACACCTTC. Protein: CASSLSDSYYGYTF.

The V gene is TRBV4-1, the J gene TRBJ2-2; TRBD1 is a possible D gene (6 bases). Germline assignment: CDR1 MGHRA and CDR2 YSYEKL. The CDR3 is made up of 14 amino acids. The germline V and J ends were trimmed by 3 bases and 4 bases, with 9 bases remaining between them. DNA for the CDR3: TGCGCCAGCAGCCAGGGGGCGGTCACCGGGGAGCTGTTTTTT. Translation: CASSQGAVTGELFF.

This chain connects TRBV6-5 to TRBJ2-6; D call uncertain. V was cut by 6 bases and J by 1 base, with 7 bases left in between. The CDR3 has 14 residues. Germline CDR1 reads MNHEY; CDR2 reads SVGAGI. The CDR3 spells CASSPVSGANVLTF. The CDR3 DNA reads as TGTGCCAGCAGCCCTGTGTCTGGGGCCAACGTCCTGACTTTC.

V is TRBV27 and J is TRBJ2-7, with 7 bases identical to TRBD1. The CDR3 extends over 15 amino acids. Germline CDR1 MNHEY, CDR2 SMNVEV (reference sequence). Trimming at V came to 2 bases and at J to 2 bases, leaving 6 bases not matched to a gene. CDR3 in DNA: TGTGCCAGCAGTTTAGAACAGGGGCGAACCTACGAGCAGTACTTC. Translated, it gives CASSLEQGRTYEQYF.

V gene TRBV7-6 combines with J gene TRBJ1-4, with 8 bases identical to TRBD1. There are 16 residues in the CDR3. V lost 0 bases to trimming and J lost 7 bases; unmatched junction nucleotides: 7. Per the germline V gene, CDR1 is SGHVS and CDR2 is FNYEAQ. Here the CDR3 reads CASSLAQQGAGEKLFF. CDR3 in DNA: TGTGCCAGCAGCTTAGCGCAGCAGGGGGCTGGTGAAAAACTGTTTTTT.

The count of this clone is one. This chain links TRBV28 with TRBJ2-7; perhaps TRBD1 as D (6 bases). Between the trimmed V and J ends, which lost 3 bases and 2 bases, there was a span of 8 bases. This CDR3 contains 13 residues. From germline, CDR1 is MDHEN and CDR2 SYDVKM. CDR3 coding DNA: TGTGCCAGCAGTTTGAACAGGGCCTACGAGCAGTACTTC. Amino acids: CASSLNRAYEQYF.

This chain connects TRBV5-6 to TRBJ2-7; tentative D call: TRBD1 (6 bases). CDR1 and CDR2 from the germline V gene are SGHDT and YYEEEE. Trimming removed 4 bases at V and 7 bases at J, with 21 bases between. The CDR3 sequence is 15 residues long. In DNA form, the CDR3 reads TGTGCCAGCAGCGCCCGGACAGACCCCCCGGGGGAGCAGTACTTC. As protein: CASSARTDPPGEQYF.

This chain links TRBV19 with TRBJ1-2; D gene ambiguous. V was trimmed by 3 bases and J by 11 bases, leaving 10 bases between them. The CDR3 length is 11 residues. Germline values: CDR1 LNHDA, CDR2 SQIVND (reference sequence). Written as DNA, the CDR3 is TGTGCCAGTAGTATGGGAACGGGGTACACCTTC. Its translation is CASSMGTGYTF.

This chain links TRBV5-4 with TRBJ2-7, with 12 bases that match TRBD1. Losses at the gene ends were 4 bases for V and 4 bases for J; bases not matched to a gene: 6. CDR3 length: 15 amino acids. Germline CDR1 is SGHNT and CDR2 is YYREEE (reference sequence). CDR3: CASSPGTGGNYEQYF. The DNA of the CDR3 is TGTGCCAGCAGCCCCGGGACAGGGGGCAATTACGAGCAGTACTTC.

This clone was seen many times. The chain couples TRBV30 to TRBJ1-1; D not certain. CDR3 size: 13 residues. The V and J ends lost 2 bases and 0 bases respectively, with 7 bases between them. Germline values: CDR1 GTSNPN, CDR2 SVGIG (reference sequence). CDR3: CAWSLALNTEAFF. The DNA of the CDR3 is TGTGCCTGGAGTCTGGCCCTGAACACTGAAGCTTTCTTT.

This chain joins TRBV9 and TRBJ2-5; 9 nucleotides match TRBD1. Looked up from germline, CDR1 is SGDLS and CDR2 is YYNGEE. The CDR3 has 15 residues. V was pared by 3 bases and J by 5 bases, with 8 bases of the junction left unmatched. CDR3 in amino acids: CASSASGGTGETQYF. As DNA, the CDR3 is TGTGCCAGCAGCGCGAGCGGAGGGACAGGGGAGACCCAGTACTTC.

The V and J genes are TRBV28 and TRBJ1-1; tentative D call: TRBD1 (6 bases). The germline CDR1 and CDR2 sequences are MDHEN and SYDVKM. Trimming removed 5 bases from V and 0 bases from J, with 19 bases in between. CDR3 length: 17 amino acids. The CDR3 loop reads CASSQRYRDTLNTEAFF. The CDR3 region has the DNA TGTGCCAGCAGTCAAAGGTACCGGGACACCTTGAACACTGAAGCTTTCTTT.

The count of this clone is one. In DNA form, the CDR3 reads TGTGCCTGGAGTACCCGGGAGAACACTGAAGCTTTCTTT. It translates to CAWSTRENTEAFF. This chain connects TRBV30 to TRBJ1-1, with D unclear. Between the trimmed V and J ends, which lost 2 bases and 1 base, there was a span of 8 bases. Germline CDR1 GTSNPN, CDR2 SVGIG (reference sequence). The CDR3 sequence is 13 residues long. Using reference TRBV30 and TRBJ1-1 for the parts outside the CDR3, the full variable domain is SQTIHQWPATLVQPVGSPLSLECTVEGTSNPNLYWYRQAAGRGLQLLFYSVGIGQISSEVPQNLSASRPQDRQFILSSKKLLLSDSGFYLCAWSTRENTEAFFGQGTRLTVV.

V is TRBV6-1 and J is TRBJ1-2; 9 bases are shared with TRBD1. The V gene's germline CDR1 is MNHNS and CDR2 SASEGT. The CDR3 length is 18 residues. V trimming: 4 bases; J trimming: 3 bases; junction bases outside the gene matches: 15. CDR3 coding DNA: TGTGCCAGCAGTGGGATGAAAAGGGACAGGGCTTTTTACTATGGCTACACCTTC. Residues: CASSGMKRDRAFYYGYTF.

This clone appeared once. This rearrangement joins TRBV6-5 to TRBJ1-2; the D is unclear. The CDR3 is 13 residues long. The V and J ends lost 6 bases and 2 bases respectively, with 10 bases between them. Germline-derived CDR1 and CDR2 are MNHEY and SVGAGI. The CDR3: CASSYTENYGYTF. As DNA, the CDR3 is TGTGCCAGCAGCTACACAGAAAACTATGGCTACACCTTC.

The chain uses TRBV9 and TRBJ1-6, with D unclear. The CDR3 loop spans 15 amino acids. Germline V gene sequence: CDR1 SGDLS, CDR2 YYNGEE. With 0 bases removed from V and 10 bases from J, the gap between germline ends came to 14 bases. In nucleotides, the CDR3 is TGTGCCAGCAGCGTAGGTCAGGATGGAGGGTCACCCCTCCACTTT. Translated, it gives CASSVGQDGGSPLHF. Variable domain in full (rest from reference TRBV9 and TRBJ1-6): DSGVTQTPKHLITATGQRVTLRCSPRSGDLSVYWYQQSLDQGLQFLIQYYNGEERAKGNILERFSAQQFPDLHSELNLSSLELGDSALYFCASSVGQDGGSPLHFGNGTRLTVT.

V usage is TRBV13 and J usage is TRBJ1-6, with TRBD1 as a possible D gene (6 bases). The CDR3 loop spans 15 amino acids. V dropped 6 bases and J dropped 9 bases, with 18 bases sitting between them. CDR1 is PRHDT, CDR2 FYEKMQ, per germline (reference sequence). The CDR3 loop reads CASSPGKGGGSPLHF. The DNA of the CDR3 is TGTGCCAGCAGTCCTGGAAAGGGGGGCGGTTCACCCCTCCACTTT. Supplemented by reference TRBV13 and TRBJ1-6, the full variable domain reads AAGVIQSPRHLIKEKRETATLKCYPIPRHDTVYWYQQGPGQDPQFLISFYEKMQSDKGSIPDRFSAQQFSDYHSELNMSSLELGDSALYFCASSPGKGGGSPLHFGNGTRLTVT.

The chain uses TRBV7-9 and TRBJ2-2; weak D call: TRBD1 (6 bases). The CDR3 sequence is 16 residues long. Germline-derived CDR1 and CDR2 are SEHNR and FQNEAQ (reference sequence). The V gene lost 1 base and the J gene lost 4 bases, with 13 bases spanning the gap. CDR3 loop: CASSLGQGLSTGELFF. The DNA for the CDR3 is TGTGCCAGCAGCTTAGGGCAGGGGCTGAGCACCGGGGAGCTGTTTTTT.

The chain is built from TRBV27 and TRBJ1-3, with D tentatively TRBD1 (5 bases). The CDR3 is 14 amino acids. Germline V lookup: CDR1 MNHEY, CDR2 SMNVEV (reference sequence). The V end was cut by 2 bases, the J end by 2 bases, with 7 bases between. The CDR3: CASSLGGAGNTIYF. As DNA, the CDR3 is TGTGCCAGCAGTTTAGGGGGTGCTGGAAACACCATATATTTT.

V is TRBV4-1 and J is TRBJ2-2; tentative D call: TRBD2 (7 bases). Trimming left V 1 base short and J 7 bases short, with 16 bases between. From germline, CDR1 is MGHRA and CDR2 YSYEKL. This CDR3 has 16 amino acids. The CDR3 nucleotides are TGCGCCAGCAGCCAAGCGGCGGCGGGGGCTAACGGGGAGCTGTTTTTT. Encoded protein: CASSQAAAGANGELFF.

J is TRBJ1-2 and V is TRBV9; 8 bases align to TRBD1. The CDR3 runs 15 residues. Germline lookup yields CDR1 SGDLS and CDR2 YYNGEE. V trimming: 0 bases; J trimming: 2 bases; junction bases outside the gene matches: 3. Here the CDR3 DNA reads TGTGCCAGCAGCGTAGGGACAGGGCCCAACTATGGCTACACCTTC. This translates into CASSVGTGPNYGYTF.